These T cell receptor beta chains were read from a single sample in a study of T cell repertoires in cytomegalovirus infection. Their target antigens are unknown. TCRdb passed the reads through MiXCR, listing each CDR3 protein once. Altogether around 430,000 distinct CDR3 sequences are present, approximately 46% being singletons, with the ten largest covering around 45%. Here the sequenced sample was cultured PBMCs, taken from culture after CMV antigen stimulation. The receptor source for this set is a human donor in good health (CMV status not recorded). Some clones in this sample may be carry-over from other donors' samples. Each CDR3 is given with its conserved first and last residue.

J,V,CDR3
TRBJ2-7,TRBV7-2,CASSPPAGRISYEQYF
TRBJ1-2,TRBV6-8,CASTWDSYSTGYTF
TRBJ2-6,TRBV27,CASSLRLLGSGANVLSF
TRBJ1-6,TRBV7-2,CASSPEGAGSPLHF
TRBJ1-5,TRBV2,CASSQNTPGVSNQPQHF
TRBJ2-7,TRBV4-2,CASGRGASYEQYF
TRBJ2-3,TRBV7-2,CASSQGLGTQYF
TRBJ2-6,TRBV12-3/TRBV12-4,CASRRDSWVKSGANVLTF
TRBJ2-2,TRBV7-2,CASRGPLTGPTGELFF
TRBJ2-7,TRBV29-1,CSVAWWDRVYEQYF
TRBJ2-3,TRBV20-1,CSARVAGGIDTQYF
TRBJ1-4,TRBV6-1,CASSERGGKGSNEKLFF
TRBJ1-1,TRBV7-6,CASSLQENTEAFF
TRBJ2-1,TRBV7-8,CASSLGYARNEQFF
TRBJ2-1,TRBV4-3,CASSQDQGGSYNEQFF
TRBJ2-1,TRBV11-2,CASSALAGLPYNEQFF
TRBJ2-1,TRBV7-2,CASSLDGLPSNEQFF
TRBJ1-3,TRBV6-5,CASSYSIVGGNTIYF
TRBJ1-1,TRBV30,CAWEQGGTEAFF
TRBJ1-3,TRBV20-1,CSASGFSGNTIYF
TRBJ2-2,TRBV10-3,CAISGTGEHGELFF
TRBJ2-5,TRBV7-9,CASSLGQGLLETQYF
TRBJ1-5,TRBV7-2,CASSSQQGGNQPQHF
TRBJ2-7,TRBV7-2,CASSLRSGTWGNEQYF
TRBJ1-2,TRBV12-3/TRBV12-4,CASSSGDGGYTF
TRBJ2-2,TRBV11-2,CASSLSLAGANTGELFF
TRBJ1-4,TRBV6-2/TRBV6-3,CASSRRQGQNEKLFF
TRBJ2-5,TRBV27,CASRRSGRLQETQYF
TRBJ2-1,TRBV7-2,CASSSWTSREQFF
TRBJ2-3,TRBV24-1,CATSEVGQFASTDTQYF
TRBJ1-5,TRBV4-1,CASSQLWSSPQRGSNQPQHF
TRBJ2-7,TRBV9,CASSPQPGLNEQYF